Sequencing of this TCR beta chain was carried out in a study of T cells after yellow fever vaccination. General observations from the study: Just a small share of clonotypes turned up in the CD4 compartment as well as the CD8 compartment.

In TCRdb, the 5' RACE reads were re-called with MiXCR into one record per CDR3 protein. The data contain about 340,000 distinct CDR3 sequences, approximately 4% of them seen just once; the ten biggest clones take up roughly 24%. At least ten counts were recorded for this clonotype. Antigen: not known. This receptor was taken from a man between 18 and 29 years old who received the YFV17D yellow fever vaccine. The specimen comprised PBMCs, sampled 5 days after the yellow fever booster vaccination.

CDR3 DNA: TGTGCCAGCAGCAGCAGGACAGCAAACACCGGGGAGCTGTTTTTT. Translated, it gives CASSSRTANTGELFF. The chain recombines TRBV6-6 with TRBJ2-2; possible D gene TRBD1, 6 bases. The CDR3 is 15 amino acids. Trimming took off 6 bases at V and 2 bases at J, with 13 bases between the two ends. Germline CDR1 reads MNHNY; CDR2 reads SVGAGI (reference sequence).